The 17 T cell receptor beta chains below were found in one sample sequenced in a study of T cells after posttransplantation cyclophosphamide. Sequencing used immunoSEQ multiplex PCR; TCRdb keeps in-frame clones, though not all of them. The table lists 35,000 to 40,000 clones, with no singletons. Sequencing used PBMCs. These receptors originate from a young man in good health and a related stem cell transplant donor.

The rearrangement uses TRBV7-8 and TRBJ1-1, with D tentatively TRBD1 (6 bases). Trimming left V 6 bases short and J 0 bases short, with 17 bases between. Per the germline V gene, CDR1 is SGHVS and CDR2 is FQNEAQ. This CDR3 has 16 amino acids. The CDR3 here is CASRFTSAGVNTEAFF. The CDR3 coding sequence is TGTGCCAGCAGGTTCACCTCTGCAGGGGTGAACACTGAAGCTTTCTTT.

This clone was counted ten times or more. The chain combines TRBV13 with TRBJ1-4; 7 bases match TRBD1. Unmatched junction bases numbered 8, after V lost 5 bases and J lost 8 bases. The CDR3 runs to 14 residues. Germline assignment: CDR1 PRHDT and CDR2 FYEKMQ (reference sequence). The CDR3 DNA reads TGTGCCAGCAGCACCCGACAGGGCTGGGAAAAACTGTTTTTT. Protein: CASSTRQGWEKLFF.

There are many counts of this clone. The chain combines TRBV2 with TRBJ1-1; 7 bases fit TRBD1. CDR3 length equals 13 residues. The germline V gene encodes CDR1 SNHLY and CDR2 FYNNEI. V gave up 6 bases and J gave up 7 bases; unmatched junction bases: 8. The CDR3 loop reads CASREPDRVEAFF. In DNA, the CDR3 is TGTGCCAGCAGGGAACCCGACAGGGTTGAAGCTTTCTTT.

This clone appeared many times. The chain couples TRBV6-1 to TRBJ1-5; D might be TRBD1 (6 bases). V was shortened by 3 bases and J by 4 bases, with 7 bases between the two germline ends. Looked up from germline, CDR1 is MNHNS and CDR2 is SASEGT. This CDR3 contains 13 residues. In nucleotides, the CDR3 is TGTGCCAGCAGTGATACAGGGAATCAGCCCCAGCATTTT. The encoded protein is CASSDTGNQPQHF.

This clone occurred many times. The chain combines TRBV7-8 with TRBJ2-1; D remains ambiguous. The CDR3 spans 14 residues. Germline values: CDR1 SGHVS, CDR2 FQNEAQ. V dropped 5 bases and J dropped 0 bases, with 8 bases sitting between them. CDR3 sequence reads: CASSPQSSYNEQFF. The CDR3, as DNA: TGTGCCAGCAGCCCACAGAGCTCCTACAATGAGCAGTTCTTC.

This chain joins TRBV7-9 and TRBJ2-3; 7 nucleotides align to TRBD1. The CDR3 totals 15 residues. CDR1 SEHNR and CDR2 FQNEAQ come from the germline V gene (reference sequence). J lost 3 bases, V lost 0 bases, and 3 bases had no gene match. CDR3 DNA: TGTGCCAGCAGCTTAGCAGGGGGCAGGACAGATACGCAGTATTTT. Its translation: CASSLAGGRTDTQYF.

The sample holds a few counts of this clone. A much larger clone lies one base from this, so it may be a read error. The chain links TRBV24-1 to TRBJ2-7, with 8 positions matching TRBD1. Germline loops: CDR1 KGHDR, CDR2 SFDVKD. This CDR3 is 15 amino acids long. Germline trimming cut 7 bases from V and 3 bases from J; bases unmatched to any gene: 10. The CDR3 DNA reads TGTGCCACCAGGGAGACCGGGACAGGCAGCTACGAGCAGTACTTC. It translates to CATRETGTGSYEQYF.

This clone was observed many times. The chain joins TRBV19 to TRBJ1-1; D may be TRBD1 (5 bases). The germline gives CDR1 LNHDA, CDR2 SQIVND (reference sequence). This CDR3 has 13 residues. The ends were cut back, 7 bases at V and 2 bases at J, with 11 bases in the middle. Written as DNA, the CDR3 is TGTGCCAGTAAGACAGCCGGAAACACTGAAGCTTTCTTT. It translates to CASKTAGNTEAFF.

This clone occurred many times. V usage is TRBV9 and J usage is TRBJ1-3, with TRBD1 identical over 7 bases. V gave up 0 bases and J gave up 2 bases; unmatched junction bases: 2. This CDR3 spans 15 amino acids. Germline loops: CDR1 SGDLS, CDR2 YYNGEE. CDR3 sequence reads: CASSVEGGTGNTIYF. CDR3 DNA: TGTGCCAGCAGCGTAGAAGGGGGCACTGGAAACACCATATATTTT.

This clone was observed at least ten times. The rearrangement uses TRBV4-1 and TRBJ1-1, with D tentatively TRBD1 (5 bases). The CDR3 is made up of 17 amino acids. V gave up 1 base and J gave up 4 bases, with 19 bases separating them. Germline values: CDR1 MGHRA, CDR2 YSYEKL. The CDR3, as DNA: TGCGCCAGCAGCCAAGGAGGATTGAGGGGATTGAGCACTGAAGCTTTCTTT. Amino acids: CASSQGGLRGLSTEAFF.

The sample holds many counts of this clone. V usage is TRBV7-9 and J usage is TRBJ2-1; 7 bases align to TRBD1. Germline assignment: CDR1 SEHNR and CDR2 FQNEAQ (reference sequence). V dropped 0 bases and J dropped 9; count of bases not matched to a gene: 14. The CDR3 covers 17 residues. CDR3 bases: TGTGCCAGCAGCTTAGCGACAGGGCAGGAGACGGGGACTGAGCAGTTCTTC. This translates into CASSLATGQETGTEQFF.

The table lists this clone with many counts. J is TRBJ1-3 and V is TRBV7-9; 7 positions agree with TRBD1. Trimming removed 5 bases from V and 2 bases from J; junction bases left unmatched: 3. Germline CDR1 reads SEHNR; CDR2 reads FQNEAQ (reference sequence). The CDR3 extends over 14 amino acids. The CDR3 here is CASSQDRAGNTIYF. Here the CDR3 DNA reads TGTGCCAGCAGCCAAGACAGGGCTGGAAACACCATATATTTT.

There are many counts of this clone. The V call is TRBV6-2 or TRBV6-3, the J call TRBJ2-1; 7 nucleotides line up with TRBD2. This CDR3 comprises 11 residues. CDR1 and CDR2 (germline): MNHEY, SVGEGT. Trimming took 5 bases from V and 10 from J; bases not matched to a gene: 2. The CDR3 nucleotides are TGTGCCAGCAGTCACGGGGGGGAGCAGTTCTTC. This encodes CASSHGGEQFF.

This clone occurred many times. The CDR3 sequence: CASSSLDRGNQPQHF. CDR3 in DNA: TGTGCCAGCAGCTCGCTGGACAGGGGTAATCAGCCCCAGCATTTT. The chain links TRBV7-9 to TRBJ1-5; TRBD1 agrees at 9 bases. Germline CDR1 is SEHNR and CDR2 is FQNEAQ (reference sequence). After removal of 4 bases from V and 4 bases from J, the junction contained 5 bases not matched to a gene. CDR3 length: 15 amino acids.

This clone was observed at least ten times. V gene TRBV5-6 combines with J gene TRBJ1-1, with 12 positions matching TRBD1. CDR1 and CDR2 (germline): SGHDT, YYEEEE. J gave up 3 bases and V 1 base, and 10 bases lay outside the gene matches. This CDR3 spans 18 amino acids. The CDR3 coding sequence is TGTGCCAGCAGCTTGCGGGGAGGGACAGGGGGCGGATACACTGAAGCTTTCTTT. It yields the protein CASSLRGGTGGGYTEAFF.

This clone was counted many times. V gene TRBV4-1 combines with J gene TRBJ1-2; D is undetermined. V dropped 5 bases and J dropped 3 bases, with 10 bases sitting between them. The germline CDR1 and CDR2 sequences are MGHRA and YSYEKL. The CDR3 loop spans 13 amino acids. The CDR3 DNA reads TGCGCCAGCAGCAAAAGCTCTGACTATGGCTACACCTTC. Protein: CASSKSSDYGYTF.

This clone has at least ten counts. CDR3 nucleotides: TGTGCTAGTGGTCTCCACAATGAGCAGTTCTTC. As protein: CASGLHNEQFF. V is TRBV12-5 and J is TRBJ2-1; no clear D gene. The CDR3 loop spans 11 amino acids. Germline V gives CDR1 LGHNT, CDR2 FRNRAP. Trimming removed 5 bases at V and 5 bases at J, with 4 bases between.